A selection of T cell receptor beta chains follows, all from one sample in a study of cytomegalovirus exposure and HLA in healthy donors. The table came from immunoSEQ multiplex PCR; TCRdb's copy has only in-frame clones and leaves some out. Of 170,000 or so clones listed, roughly 82% are singletons. Material for sequencing was PBMCs. The receptors originated from a man aged 45-65 years in good health and CMV-seropositive. The conserved cysteine and the conserved F or W are not part of the CDR3 here. The size field is filled for only some rows; it gives once, few, many or a size class.

size	V	J	CDR3
-	TRBV19	TRBJ1-2	ASNSVGGQHLWGYT
-	TRBV6-1	TRBJ2-7	ASRGEGTRVYEQY
few	TRBV14	TRBJ2-3	ASSQVGNSRTDTQY
-	TRBV27	TRBJ2-1	ASLTQGGNEQF
-	TRBV27	TRBJ1-5	ASSFQGAGQPQH
-	TRBV29-1	TRBJ2-7	SVTGQGSEQY
once	TRBV6-4	TRBJ1-2	ASPPGVATNYGYT
-	TRBV5-6	TRBJ2-7	ASSLVLAGRD
-	TRBV9	TRBJ2-3	ASSAWTSGTTDTQY
-	TRBV2	TRBJ1-1	ASREDLQGVEAF
-	TRBV4-1	TRBJ2-1	ASSLRDRVNNEQF
-	TRBV5-4	TRBJ1-4	ASSDAGTSSATNEKLF
-	TRBV7-3	TRBJ2-1	ASSSRGLAVKNEQF
few	TRBV10-2	TRBJ1-2	ASSAGVWGYT
few	TRBV5-1	TRBJ2-2	ASSLGTSGYTGELF
-	TRBV6-5	TRBJ2-7	ASSYSASVYEQY
-	TRBV5-4	TRBJ1-1	ASSPEWNTEAF
-	TRBV7-2	TRBJ2-5	ASSLALYDRGQETQY
-	TRBV6-5	TRBJ1-5	ASSTTRGQPQH
few	TRBV4-1	TRBJ1-1	ASSQGPRTTAF
-	TRBV6-6	TRBJ2-2	ASSYSAGAGELF
-	TRBV9	TRBJ1-1	ASSLDRANTEAF
-	TRBV28	TRBJ1-4	ASSIWDRGGEKLF
-	TRBV6-6	TRBJ2-3	ASSSASSRTDTQY
few	TRBV5-6	TRBJ2-6	ASTDWGPPSGANVLT
-	TRBV9	TRBJ2-5	ASSAGQGPGETQY
-	TRBV6-1	TRBJ2-1	ASRRLEEQF
-	TRBV10-3	TRBJ2-1	AIREGQEQF
-	TRBV18	TRBJ1-1	ASALTGTLNTEAF
-	TRBV11-2	TRBJ2-7	ATKGTGYKQY
-	TRBV29-1	TRBJ1-2	SVDRQPGTGGGGYT
few	TRBV7-9	TRBJ2-5	ASSWGGDETQY
-	TRBV19	TRBJ1-1	ASRRTGNTEAF
-	TRBV5-1	TRBJ1-1	ASSPNPRLGDKGYTEAF
few	TRBV27	TRBJ2-1	ASSPSLGGPYNEQF
once	TRBV27	TRBJ2-5	ASSLSRGPGETQY
-	TRBV11-1	TRBJ1-2	ASSSTDRGNYGYT
once	TRBV7-3	TRBJ2-1	ASSLGLAGAGEQF
-	TRBV27	TRBJ2-7	ASSLFATGTLKYEQY
-	TRBV6-5	TRBJ2-1	ASGTEPQF
-	TRBV19	TRBJ2-1	ASSRAGSRPYNEQF
-	TRBV2	TRBJ1-6	ASRGEVSNSPLH
-	TRBV6-4	TRBJ2-2	ASSLTQGTGELF
-	TRBV7-9	TRBJ2-1	ASSLGRYNEQF
-	TRBV7-9	TRBJ2-2	ASSLRDSRTGELF
-	TRBV7-7	TRBJ1-3	ASSVGQGPGNTIY
-	TRBV7-9	TRBJ2-1	ASSLETSGGIDEQF
-	TRBV5-5	TRBJ1-4	ASSLSTGTGYEKLF
-	TRBV5-4	TRBJ2-5	ASKGVQETQY
-	TRBV5-1	TRBJ2-6	ASSPGGTASGANVLT
-	TRBV4-2	TRBJ1-4	ASSQDGGRAVGEKLF
-	TRBV19	TRBJ1-5	ASSIPGRINQPQH
-	TRBV5-1	TRBJ1-2	ASSRQGSYYGYT